This is a list of T cell receptor beta chains from one sample in a study of blood T cell repertoires in COVID-19. Libraries were prepared by immunoSEQ multiplex PCR; TCRdb keeps only in-frame clonotypes and omits some of them. This sample carries over 150,000 clones, approximately 84% of them seen once, and the ten largest clones take more than 0.85%. The sequencing input was peripheral blood. These receptors came from a man aged 40-49 years with acute or convalescent COVID-19. Both conserved end residues are part of each CDR3. Fields, in order: V gene, clone size, J gene, CDR3 protein. Rows give clone size only sometimes, using once, few, many, or a class for an expanded clone.

v_gene: TRBV29-1
abundance: .
j_gene: TRBJ1-2
CDR3aa: CSVTQGAGGGYTF

v_gene: TRBV28
abundance: few
j_gene: TRBJ2-7
CDR3aa: CASSFPRGGGPSYEQYF

v_gene: TRBV7-3
abundance: .
j_gene: TRBJ1-1
CDR3aa: CASSSGVNTEAFF

v_gene: TRBV7-9
abundance: .
j_gene: TRBJ2-1
CDR3aa: CASSQTSGTYNEQFF

v_gene: TRBV6-6
abundance: .
j_gene: TRBJ2-1
CDR3aa: CASSPMSSSGEQFF

v_gene: TRBV5-4
abundance: .
j_gene: TRBJ1-2
CDR3aa: CAIERGGTRGYTF

v_gene: TRBV29-1
abundance: .
j_gene: TRBJ2-3
CDR3aa: CSVEEGYGGLNTQYF

v_gene: TRBV5-6
abundance: .
j_gene: TRBJ2-7
CDR3aa: CASSLHQNYEQYF

v_gene: TRBV4-1
abundance: .
j_gene: TRBJ2-6
CDR3aa: CASSQDRVGYSGANVLTF

v_gene: TRBV25-1
abundance: .
j_gene: TRBJ2-7
CDR3aa: CASRQGFYEQYF

v_gene: TRBV5-1
abundance: .
j_gene: TRBJ2-1
CDR3aa: CASSLGTGGLSEQFF

v_gene: TRBV15
abundance: .
j_gene: TRBJ2-4
CDR3aa: CATSRLGGNIQYF

v_gene: TRBV10-1
abundance: once
j_gene: TRBJ1-4
CDR3aa: CASSGSSPEKLFF

v_gene: TRBV19
abundance: .
j_gene: TRBJ2-3
CDR3aa: CASSVDRVRTDTQYF

v_gene: TRBV9
abundance: .
j_gene: TRBJ1-1
CDR3aa: CASSPWQEGDTEAFF

v_gene: TRBV24-1
abundance: .
j_gene: TRBJ2-1
CDR3aa: CATSDPGQGSSYNEQFF

v_gene: TRBV30
abundance: .
j_gene: TRBJ2-5
CDR3aa: CAWSVDFQETQYF

v_gene: TRBV30
abundance: .
j_gene: TRBJ2-3
CDR3aa: CAWSVPGDGATQYF

v_gene: TRBV21-1
abundance: .
j_gene: TRBJ2-7
CDR3aa: CASSKVKDSGALEQYF

v_gene: TRBV7-2
abundance: .
j_gene: TRBJ2-3
CDR3aa: CASSLGLGAWADTQYF

v_gene: TRBV10-3
abundance: .
j_gene: TRBJ2-3
CDR3aa: CAISESRASAGTDTQYF

v_gene: TRBV12-5
abundance: once
j_gene: TRBJ2-1
CDR3aa: CATRVVQDEQFF

v_gene: TRBV10-3
abundance: few
j_gene: TRBJ1-2
CDR3aa: CAISETGNGYTF

v_gene: TRBV5-8
abundance: .
j_gene: TRBJ2-7
CDR3aa: CASSPGPEQYF

v_gene: TRBV18
abundance: .
j_gene: TRBJ2-3
CDR3aa: CVSSVDNGGTQYF

v_gene: TRBV9
abundance: few
j_gene: TRBJ2-3
CDR3aa: CASSVASGGDTQYF

v_gene: TRBV19
abundance: .
j_gene: TRBJ1-4
CDR3aa: CASSFRGANEKLFF

v_gene: TRBV11-2
abundance: .
j_gene: TRBJ1-6
CDR3aa: CASSLVGTKASPLHF

v_gene: TRBV30
abundance: .
j_gene: TRBJ1-6
CDR3aa: CAWSPGHPNSPLHF

v_gene: TRBV3-1/TRBV3-2
abundance: .
j_gene: TRBJ1-4
CDR3aa: CASSHRGTNEKLFF

v_gene: TRBV30
abundance: few
j_gene: TRBJ1-5
CDR3aa: CAWRGQEYQPQHF

v_gene: TRBV19
abundance: .
j_gene: TRBJ2-7
CDR3aa: CASSMKGGDCEQYF

v_gene: TRBV5-1
abundance: .
j_gene: TRBJ2-2
CDR3aa: CASSLGQNTGELFF

v_gene: TRBV5-1
abundance: .
j_gene: TRBJ2-7
CDR3aa: CASSLGDRTSEGEQYF

v_gene: TRBV6-2/TRBV6-3
abundance: .
j_gene: TRBJ1-5
CDR3aa: CASSYRDRGLGNQPQHF

v_gene: TRBV7-2
abundance: few
j_gene: TRBJ2-3
CDR3aa: CASSLGTGGNPFTDTQYF

v_gene: TRBV9
abundance: .
j_gene: TRBJ2-2
CDR3aa: CASTTGGGLGTGELFF

v_gene: TRBV5-1
abundance: few
j_gene: TRBJ1-2
CDR3aa: CASSLGTEGYGYTF

v_gene: TRBV7-3
abundance: .
j_gene: TRBJ2-7
CDR3aa: CASSGGSLEQYF

v_gene: TRBV4-1
abundance: once
j_gene: TRBJ2-7
CDR3aa: CASSPLGSGGAGSYEQYF

v_gene: TRBV11-3
abundance: few
j_gene: TRBJ1-1
CDR3aa: CASSWRGANTEAFF

v_gene: TRBV5-1
abundance: .
j_gene: TRBJ2-5
CDR3aa: CASSNTRAGQETQYF

v_gene: TRBV2
abundance: .
j_gene: TRBJ1-4
CDR3aa: CASSGGGTGEKLFF

v_gene: TRBV11-2
abundance: .
j_gene: TRBJ1-2
CDR3aa: CASSLGGQRHYGYTF

v_gene: TRBV30
abundance: .
j_gene: TRBJ2-7
CDR3aa: CAWSVTGPYEQYF

v_gene: TRBV10-3
abundance: .
j_gene: TRBJ1-2
CDR3aa: CAISSDNYGYTF

v_gene: TRBV11-3
abundance: .
j_gene: TRBJ2-3
CDR3aa: CASSVGGRRTDTQYF

v_gene: TRBV7-2
abundance: .
j_gene: TRBJ2-7
CDR3aa: CASSGGGAGSYEQYF

v_gene: TRBV19
abundance: .
j_gene: TRBJ1-1
CDR3aa: CARSWETEAFF

v_gene: TRBV24-1
abundance: few
j_gene: TRBJ1-2
CDR3aa: CATSGKQGLEYGYTF

v_gene: TRBV6-5
abundance: .
j_gene: TRBJ1-2
CDR3aa: CASSRGQSNYGYTF

v_gene: TRBV6-4
abundance: .
j_gene: TRBJ2-3
CDR3aa: CASSTGDSSDTQYF

v_gene: TRBV4-3
abundance: .
j_gene: TRBJ1-5
CDR3aa: CASSQDSGPTYNQPQHF

v_gene: TRBV5-1
abundance: few
j_gene: TRBJ1-4
CDR3aa: CASSFGTIDEKLFF

v_gene: TRBV28
abundance: .
j_gene: TRBJ2-3
CDR3aa: CASSFLGEETGGTDTQYF

v_gene: TRBV10-2
abundance: .
j_gene: TRBJ2-1
CDR3aa: CASSERGGRYNEQFF